Given below is one TCR beta chain in context. As yet, its antigen is unknown. TCRdb's table, derived via immunoSEQ multiplex PCR, lists solely in-frame clones and lacks some. This sample has about 25,000 clones, with around 86% found just once. This record comes from a study of OX40 agonist ivuxolimab in advanced cancers. Study details: Subjects had a mean age of roughly 60 years, with a range of 23 to 79; roughly 83% were male.

Study-level findings and limits: Researchers did not determine the expanded peripheral T cells' antigen specificity. On average, a greater number of expanded clones characterised CD8+ T cells relative to CD4+. Some patients without response likewise showed low normalized clonal expansion.

This clonotype originated in an adult with an advanced solid tumor such as melanoma, head and neck, liver or kidney cancer. Sequences were derived from CD4+ or CD8+ T cells sorted from blood, sampled in a trial of the OX40 agonist ivuxolimab.

CDR3 amino acids: CASSLRQLAGASRDGELFF. CDR3 bases: TGTGCCAGCAGTTTAAGGCAACTAGCGGGGGCTTCAAGGGACGGGGAGCTGTTTTTT. The chain carries TRBV27 and TRBJ2-2; 11 bases match TRBD2. J was trimmed by 7 bases and V by 2 bases; bases with no gene match: 15. The CDR3 consists of 19 residues. Germline V gene data show CDR1 as MNHEY and CDR2 as SMNVEV (reference sequence).